This T cell receptor beta chain was identified during a study of T cell changes during pregnancy in multiple sclerosis. Data came from immunoSEQ multiplex PCR; TCRdb stores just in-frame clones and leaves some out. This sample yields about 12,000 clones, of which about 91% are seen a single time; approximately 7.7% belongs to the top ten. Trimming pared 2 bases from V and 5 bases from J, leaving 8 bases between. The CDR3 has 14 residues. Germline V gene data show CDR1 as SGDLS and CDR2 as YYNGEE. The sequences come from CD8+ T cells from peripheral blood mononuclear cells, collected in the second trimester of pregnancy. The clonotype was recovered from a female donor in good health, enrolled as a control in a pregnancy study. The chain combines TRBV9 with TRBJ1-6; no clear D. The CDR3 reads CASSVTRDNSPLHF. The CDR3, as DNA: TGTGCCAGCAGCGTCACGCGGGATAATTCACCCCTCCACTTT.